This record concerns one TCR beta chain sequence. Trimming shortened V by 1 base and J by 7 bases, and 8 bases separated the two germline ends. There are 13 residues in the CDR3. The germline V gene encodes CDR1 SGHKS and CDR2 YYEKEE (reference sequence). These data originate in a study of T cell changes during pregnancy in multiple sclerosis. Method: immunoSEQ multiplex PCR; TCRdb's copy keeps in-frame clones and lacks some. The sample has around 52,000 clones; approximately 92% are singletons. The chain carries TRBV5-5 and TRBJ2-2; perhaps TRBD2 as D (5 bases). The sequence was obtained from a female donor in good health, enrolled as a control in a pregnancy study. Sequences were derived from CD4+ T cells from peripheral blood mononuclear cells, sampled after pregnancy. Here the CDR3 DNA reads TGTGCCAGCAGCTTGACGGGGTACGGGGAGCTGTTTTTT. The encoded protein is CASSLTGYGELFF. The full variable domain, with the rest looked up from reference TRBV5-5 and TRBJ2-2, is DAGVTQSPTHLIKTRGQQVTLRCSPISGHKSVSWYQQVLGQGPQFIFQYYEKEERGRGNFPDRFSARQFPNYSSELNVNALLLGDSALYLCASSLTGYGELFFGEGSRLTVL.